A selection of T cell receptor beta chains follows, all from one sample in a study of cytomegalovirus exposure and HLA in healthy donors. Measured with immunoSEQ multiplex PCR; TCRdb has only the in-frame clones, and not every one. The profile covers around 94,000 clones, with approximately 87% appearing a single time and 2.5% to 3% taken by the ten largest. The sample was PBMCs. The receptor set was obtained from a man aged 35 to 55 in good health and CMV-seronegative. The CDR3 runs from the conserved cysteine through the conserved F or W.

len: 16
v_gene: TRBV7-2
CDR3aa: CASSFIPDTTNEKLFF

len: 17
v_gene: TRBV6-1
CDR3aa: CASSGRTSGSLADTQYF

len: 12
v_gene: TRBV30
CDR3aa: CAWSLQDQPQHF

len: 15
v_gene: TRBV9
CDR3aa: CASSGVGTQNTEAFF

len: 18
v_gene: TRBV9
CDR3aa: CASSVGGSGGSPSYEQYF

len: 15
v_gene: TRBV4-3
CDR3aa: CASSLQGLARHEQFF

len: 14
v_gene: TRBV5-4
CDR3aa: CASSLDPGNQPQHF

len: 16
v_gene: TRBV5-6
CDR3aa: CASSLVEAFSGNTIYF

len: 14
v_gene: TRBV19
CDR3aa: CASSRDSLNTEAFF

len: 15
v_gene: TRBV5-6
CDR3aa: CASSGTLAGPGELFF

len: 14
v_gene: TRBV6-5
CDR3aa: CASYPKFNTYEQYF

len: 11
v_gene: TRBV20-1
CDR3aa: CSARASYEQYF

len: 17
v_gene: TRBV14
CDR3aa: CASSREGMTGSGNTIYF

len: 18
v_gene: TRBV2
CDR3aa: CASSGTRDRGPGANVLTF

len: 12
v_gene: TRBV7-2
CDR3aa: CASSSLAGEQYF

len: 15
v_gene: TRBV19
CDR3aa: CASSIVPGMGQPQHF

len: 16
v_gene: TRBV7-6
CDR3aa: CASSPGGGQGHYGYTF

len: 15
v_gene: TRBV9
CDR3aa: CASSGESGGIDTQYF

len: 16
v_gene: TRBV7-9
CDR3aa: CASQTGARNSNQPQHF

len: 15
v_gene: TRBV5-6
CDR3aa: CASSFRRGVAETQYF

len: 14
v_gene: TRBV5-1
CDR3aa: CASSFDGGNTEAFF

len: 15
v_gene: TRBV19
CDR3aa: CASSGPRTGDTEAFF

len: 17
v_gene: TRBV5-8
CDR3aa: CASSLAQGSYSNQPQHF

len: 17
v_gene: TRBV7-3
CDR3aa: CASSLGYWGGKRDGYTF

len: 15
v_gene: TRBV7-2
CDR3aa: CASSLDRGHRSTIYF

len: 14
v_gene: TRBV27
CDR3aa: CASSLARGLGEQYF

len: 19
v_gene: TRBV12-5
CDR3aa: CASGFEPGQGWFGNSPLHF

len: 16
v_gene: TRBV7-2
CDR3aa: CASSLGTFGDYNEQFF

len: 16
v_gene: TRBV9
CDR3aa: CASSTRERGNTGELFF

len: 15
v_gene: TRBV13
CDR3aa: CASSLVRAHNTEAFF

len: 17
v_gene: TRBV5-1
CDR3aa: CASSQRLAGGPYNEQFF

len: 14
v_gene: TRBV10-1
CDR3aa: CASSVGVAYNEQFF

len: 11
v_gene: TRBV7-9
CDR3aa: CATGAGYEQYF

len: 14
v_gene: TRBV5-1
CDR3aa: CASSRTSGVDEQFF

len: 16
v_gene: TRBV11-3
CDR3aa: CASSSRTSGGTNEQFF

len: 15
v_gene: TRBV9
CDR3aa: CASSVVAGVGDTQYF

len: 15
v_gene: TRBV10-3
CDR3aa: CAISDRSSGGYEQYF

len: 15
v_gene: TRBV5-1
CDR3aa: CASSLLPGPSYEQYF

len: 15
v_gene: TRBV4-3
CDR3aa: CASSRRQGGYNEQFF

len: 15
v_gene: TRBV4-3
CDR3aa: CASSQTGGSHGELFF